The 8 T cell receptor beta chains given below trace back to one sample, sequenced in a study of regulatory T cells in long-lasting Graves disease. The authors built TCR beta libraries using iRepertoire HTBI primers and Arm-PCR of CDR3 regions. TCRdb used MiXCR to reprocess the multiplex PCR reads, holding one entry per CDR3 protein. Of 680,000 or so distinct CDR3 sequences in the sample, 16% were seen once. Regarding time point: newly diagnosed GD, antithyroid drugs for less than 3 months. From PBMCs, RNA was extracted and then used to make the TCR library. The same data also went into a second study, on T cells in Graves' hyperthyroidism and ophthalmopathy.

Source: peripheral blood mononuclear cells (PBMCs), taken at new diagnosis, from a patient treated with antithyroid drugs. The receptors here all came from a woman in her thirties with Graves disease.

This sequence joins TRBV7-8 and TRBJ2-3; a possible D gene is TRBD2 (6 bases). V shed 7 bases and J shed 6 bases, with 20 bases lying between them. This CDR3 region has 15 residues. The germline gives CDR1 SGHVS, CDR2 FQNEAQ. CDR3 sequence reads: CASTVGGTTADTQYF. The CDR3 DNA reads as TGTGCCAGCACCGTAGGCGGGACGACAGCGGATACGCAGTATTTT.

This clonotype has a handful of counts. The V call is TRBV5-1, the J call TRBJ2-3; 14 bases align to TRBD2. The CDR3 is 17 residues long. Germline-derived CDR1 and CDR2 are SGHRS and YFSETQ. The V and J ends lost 4 bases and 5 bases, in that order; junction bases with no gene match: 9. This CDR3 is CASSTGTSGSPGDTQYF. Here the CDR3 DNA reads TGCGCCAGCAGCACCGGGACTAGCGGGAGTCCCGGAGATACGCAGTATTTT.

For this clonotype: A much more abundant neighbour one base away suggests this may be a read error. CDR3 nucleotide sequence: TGTGCCAGCAGTTCCCGGGGCAGGGGCTACGAGCAGTACTTC. It translates to CASSSRGRGYEQYF. J is TRBJ2-7 and V is TRBV6-9; tentative D call: TRBD1 (6 bases). The CDR3 contains 14 residues. Per the germline V gene, CDR1 is MNHGY and CDR2 is SVAAGI. V was cut by 4 bases and J by 3 bases, with 13 bases left in between.

The sample holds many counts of this clonotype. V is TRBV12-3 or TRBV12-4 and J is TRBJ1-1; D perhaps matches TRBD1 (5 bases). This CDR3 region has 16 residues. Trimming removed 3 bases from V and 0 bases from J, with 14 bases in between. The CDR3 nucleotides read TGTGCCAGCAGTTTGGCAGGGACCCATATGAACACTGAAGCTTTCTTT. The encoded protein is CASSLAGTHMNTEAFF.

This clonotype was seen ten or more times. This rearrangement joins TRBV10-3 to TRBJ1-2; 8 nucleotides align to TRBD1. CDR1 ENHRY and CDR2 SYGVKD come from the germline V gene. The CDR3 covers 13 residues. The trim removed 6 bases at V and 5 bases at J, leaving 5 bases unmatched. CDR3 sequence: CAIRPQGAYGYTF. The CDR3 DNA is TGTGCCATCAGGCCTCAGGGGGCGTATGGCTACACCTTC.

Here the CDR3 reads CAISGPPEGAGVVYEQYF. As DNA, the CDR3 is TGTGCCATCAGTGGCCCCCCCGAGGGAGCGGGAGTTGTTTACGAGCAGTACTTC. The chain uses TRBV10-3 and TRBJ2-7; 8 positions match TRBD2. The V gene's germline CDR1 is ENHRY and CDR2 SYGVKD. Losses at the gene ends were 4 bases for V and 4 bases for J; bases not matched to a gene: 18. This CDR3 has 18 amino acids.

This clonotype appeared once. The chain uses TRBV20-1 and TRBJ1-1; D remains unclear. CDR3 length: 15 amino acids. V shed 3 bases and J shed 1 base, with 15 bases lying between them. Germline V CDR1 and CDR2: DFQATT, SNEGSKA (reference sequence). For the CDR3, the DNA is TGCAGTGCTAGCCCTTTGTCTTCGGGGAACACTGAAGCTTTCTTT. It codes for CSASPLSSGNTEAFF.

This chain links TRBV15 with TRBJ2-3, with D tentatively TRBD2 (6 bases). CDR3 length equals 16 residues. CDR1 and CDR2 (germline): LNHNV, YYDKDF (reference sequence). Trimming shortened V by 2 bases and J by 3 bases, and 15 bases separated the two germline ends. The CDR3 region has the DNA TGTGCCACCAGCAGATCCCTCGGGGGTGGAACAGATACGCAGTATTTT. This codes for CATSRSLGGGTDTQYF.